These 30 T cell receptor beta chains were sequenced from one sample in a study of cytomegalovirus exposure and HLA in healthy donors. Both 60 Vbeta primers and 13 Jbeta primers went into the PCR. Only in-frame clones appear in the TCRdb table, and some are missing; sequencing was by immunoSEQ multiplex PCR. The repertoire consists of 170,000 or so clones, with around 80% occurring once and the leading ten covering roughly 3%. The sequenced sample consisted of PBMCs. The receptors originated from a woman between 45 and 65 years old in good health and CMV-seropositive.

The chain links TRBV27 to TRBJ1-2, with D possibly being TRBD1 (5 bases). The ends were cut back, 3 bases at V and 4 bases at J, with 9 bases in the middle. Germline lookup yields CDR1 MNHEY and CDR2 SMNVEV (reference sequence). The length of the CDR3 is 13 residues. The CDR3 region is CASSFGGSYGYTF. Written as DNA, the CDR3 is TGTGCCAGCAGTTTTGGGGGGAGCTATGGCTACACCTTC.

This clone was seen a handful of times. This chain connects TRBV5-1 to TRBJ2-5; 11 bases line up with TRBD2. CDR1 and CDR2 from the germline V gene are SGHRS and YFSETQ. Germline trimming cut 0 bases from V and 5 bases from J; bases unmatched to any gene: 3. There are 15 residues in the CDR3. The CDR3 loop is CASSLVAGGMETQYF. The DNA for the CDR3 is TGCGCCAGCAGCTTGGTAGCGGGAGGGATGGAGACCCAGTACTTC.

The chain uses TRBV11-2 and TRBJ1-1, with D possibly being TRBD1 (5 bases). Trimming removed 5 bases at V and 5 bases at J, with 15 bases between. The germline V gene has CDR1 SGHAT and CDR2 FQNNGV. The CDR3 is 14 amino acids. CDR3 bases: TGTGCCAGCAGCGCCGGAACAGGTTGGACTGAAGCTTTCTTT. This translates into CASSAGTGWTEAFF.

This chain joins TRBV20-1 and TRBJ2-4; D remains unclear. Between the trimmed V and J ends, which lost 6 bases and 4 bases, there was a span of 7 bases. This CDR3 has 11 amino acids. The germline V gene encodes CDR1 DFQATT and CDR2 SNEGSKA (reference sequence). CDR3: CSAALKNIQYF. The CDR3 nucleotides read TGCAGTGCGGCCTTGAAAAACATTCAGTACTTC.

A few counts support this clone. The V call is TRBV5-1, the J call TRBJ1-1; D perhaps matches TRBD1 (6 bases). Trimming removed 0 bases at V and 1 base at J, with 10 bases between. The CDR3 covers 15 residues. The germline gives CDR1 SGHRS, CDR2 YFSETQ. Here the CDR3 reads CASSLAGEQNTEAFF. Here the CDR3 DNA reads TGCGCCAGCAGCTTGGCAGGGGAGCAGAACACTGAAGCTTTCTTT.

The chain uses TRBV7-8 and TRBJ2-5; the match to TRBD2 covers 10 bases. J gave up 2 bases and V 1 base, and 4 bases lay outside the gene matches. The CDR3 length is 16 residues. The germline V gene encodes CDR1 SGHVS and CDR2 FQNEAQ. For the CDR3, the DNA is TGTGCCAGCAGCTTAGGCCTAGCGGGGGCTCAAGAGACCCAGTACTTC. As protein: CASSLGLAGAQETQYF.

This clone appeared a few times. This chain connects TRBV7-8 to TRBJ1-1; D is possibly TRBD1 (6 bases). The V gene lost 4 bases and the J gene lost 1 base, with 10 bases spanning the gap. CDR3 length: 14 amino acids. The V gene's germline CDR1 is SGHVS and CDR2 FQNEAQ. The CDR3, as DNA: TGTGCCAGCAGCTCCCGGGACAAGAACACTGAAGCTTTCTTT. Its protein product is CASSSRDKNTEAFF.

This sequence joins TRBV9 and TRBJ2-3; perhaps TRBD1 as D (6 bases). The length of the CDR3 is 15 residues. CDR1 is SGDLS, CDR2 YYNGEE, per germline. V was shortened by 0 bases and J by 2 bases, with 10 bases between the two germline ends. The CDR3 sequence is CASSVAHRVTDTQYF. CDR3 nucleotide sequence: TGTGCCAGCAGCGTAGCCCACAGGGTCACAGATACGCAGTATTTT.

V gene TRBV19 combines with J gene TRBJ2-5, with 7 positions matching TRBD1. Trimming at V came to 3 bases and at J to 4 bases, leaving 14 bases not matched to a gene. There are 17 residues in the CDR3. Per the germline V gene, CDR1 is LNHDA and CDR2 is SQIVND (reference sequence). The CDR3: CASSMGTEASVPETQYF. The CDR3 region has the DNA TGTGCCAGTAGTATGGGGACAGAAGCGTCCGTACCAGAGACCCAGTACTTC. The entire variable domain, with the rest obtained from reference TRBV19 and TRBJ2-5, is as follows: DGGITQSPKYLFRKEGQNVTLSCEQNLNHDAMYWYRQDPGQGLRLIYYSQIVNDFQKGDIAEGYSVSREKKESFPLTVTSAQKNPTAFYLCASSMGTEASVPETQYFGPGTRLLVL.

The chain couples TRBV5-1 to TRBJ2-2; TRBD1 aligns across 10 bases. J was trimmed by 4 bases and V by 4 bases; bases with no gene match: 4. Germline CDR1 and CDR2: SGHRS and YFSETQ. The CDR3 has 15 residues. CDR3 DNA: TGCGCCAGCAGCCGACAGGGGGCCGGCACCGGGGAGCTGTTTTTT. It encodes CASSRQGAGTGELFF.

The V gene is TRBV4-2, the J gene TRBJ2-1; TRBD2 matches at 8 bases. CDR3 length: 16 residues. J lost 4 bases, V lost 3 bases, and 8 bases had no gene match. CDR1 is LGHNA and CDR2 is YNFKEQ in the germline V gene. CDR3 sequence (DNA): TGTGCCAGCAGCCAGTTTAAACTAGCGGATTACAATGAGCAGTTCTTC. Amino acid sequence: CASSQFKLADYNEQFF.

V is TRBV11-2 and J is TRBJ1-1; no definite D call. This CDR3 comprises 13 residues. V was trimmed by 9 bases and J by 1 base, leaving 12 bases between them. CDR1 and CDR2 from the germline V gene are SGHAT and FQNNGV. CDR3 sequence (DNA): TGTGCCAGTGGCGGGGATCGGAACACTGAAGCTTTCTTT. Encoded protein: CASGGDRNTEAFF.

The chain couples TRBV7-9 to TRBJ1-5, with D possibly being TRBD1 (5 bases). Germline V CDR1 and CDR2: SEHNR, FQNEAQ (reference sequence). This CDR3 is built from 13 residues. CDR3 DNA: TGTCCCTGGGGGACGGGGGGCAATCAGCCCCAGCATTTT. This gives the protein CPWGTGGNQPQHF.

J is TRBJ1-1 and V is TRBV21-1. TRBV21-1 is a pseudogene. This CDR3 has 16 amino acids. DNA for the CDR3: TGTGCCAGCAGCAGCGGGAGGACAAACATGAACACTGAAGCTTTCTTT. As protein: CASSSGRTNMNTEAFF.

This chain's CDR3 is CASSVFPGVGDEQYF. DNA for the CDR3: TGTGCCAGCAGCGTATTCCCAGGGGTTGGTGACGAGCAGTACTTC. This sequence joins TRBV9 and TRBJ2-7, with D maybe TRBD1 (6 bases). V lost 1 base and J 5 bases, leaving 16 bases between the germline ends. The CDR3 is made up of 15 amino acids. The germline CDR1 and CDR2 sequences are SGDLS and YYNGEE. Full variable domain (outside the CDR3, taken from reference TRBV9 and TRBJ2-7): DSGVTQTPKHLITATGQRVTLRCSPRSGDLSVYWYQQSLDQGLQFLIQYYNGEERAKGNILERFSAQQFPDLHSELNLSSLELGDSALYFCASSVFPGVGDEQYFGPGTRLTVT.

The CDR3 sequence: CASSHSSLGQGSGELFF. The CDR3, as DNA: TGCGCCAGCAGCCATTCTAGCCTAGGACAGGGTTCCGGGGAGCTGTTTTTT. This sequence joins TRBV4-3 and TRBJ2-2, with 8 bases identical to TRBD1. With V trimmed by 3 bases and J by 6 bases, 12 bases remained unmatched. The CDR3 totals 17 residues. CDR1 and CDR2 (germline): LGHNA, YSLEER.

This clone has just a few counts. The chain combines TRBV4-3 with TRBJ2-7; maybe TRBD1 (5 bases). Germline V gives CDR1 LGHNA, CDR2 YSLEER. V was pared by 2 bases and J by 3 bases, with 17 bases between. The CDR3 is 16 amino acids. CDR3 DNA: TGCGCCAGCAGCCAATACTACAGGCAAGTGGGCTACGAGCAGTACTTC. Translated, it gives CASSQYYRQVGYEQYF.

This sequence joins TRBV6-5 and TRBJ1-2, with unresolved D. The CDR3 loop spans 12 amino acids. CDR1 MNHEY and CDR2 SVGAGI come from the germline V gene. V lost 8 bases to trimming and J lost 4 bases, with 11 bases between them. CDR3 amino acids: CASVGSGYGYTF. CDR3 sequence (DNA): TGTGCCAGCGTGGGCTCTGGCTATGGCTACACCTTC.

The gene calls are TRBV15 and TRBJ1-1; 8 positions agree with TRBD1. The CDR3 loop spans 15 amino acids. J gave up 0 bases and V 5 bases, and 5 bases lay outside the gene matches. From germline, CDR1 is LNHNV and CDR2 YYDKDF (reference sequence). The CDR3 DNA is TGTGCCACCAGCGCGCGGGACAGGTTGAACACTGAAGCTTTCTTT. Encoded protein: CATSARDRLNTEAFF.

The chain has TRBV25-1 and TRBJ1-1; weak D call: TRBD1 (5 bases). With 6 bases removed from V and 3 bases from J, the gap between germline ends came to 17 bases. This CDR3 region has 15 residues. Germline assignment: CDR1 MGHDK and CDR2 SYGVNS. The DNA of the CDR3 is TGTGCCAGCAGCCGCCCAGGGTTGGCTCACACTGAAGCTTTCTTT. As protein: CASSRPGLAHTEAFF.

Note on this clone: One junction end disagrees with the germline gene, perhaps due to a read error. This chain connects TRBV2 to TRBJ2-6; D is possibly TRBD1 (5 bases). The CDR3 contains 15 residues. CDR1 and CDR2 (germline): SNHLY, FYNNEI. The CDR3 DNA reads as TGTGCCAGCAGTCCGCCGTCGGGTGGGGCCAACGGCCTGACTTTC. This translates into CASSPPSGGANGLTF.

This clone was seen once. Here the CDR3 DNA reads TGTGCCAGCAGCCCTACACACGGACAGGGGGCTCGAGAGACCCAGTACTTC. Amino acid sequence: CASSPTHGQGARETQYF. V usage is TRBV9 and J usage is TRBJ2-5; 11 nucleotides align to TRBD1. Germline V gene lookup returns CDR1 SGDLS and CDR2 YYNGEE. CDR3 length equals 17 residues. With V trimmed by 4 bases and J by 4 bases, 12 bases remained unmatched.

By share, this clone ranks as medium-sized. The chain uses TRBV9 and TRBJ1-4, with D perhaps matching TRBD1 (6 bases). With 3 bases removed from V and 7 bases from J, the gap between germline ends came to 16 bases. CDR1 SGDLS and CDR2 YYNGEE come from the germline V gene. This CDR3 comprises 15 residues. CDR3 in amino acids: CASSAQGVTGEKLFF. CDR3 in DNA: TGTGCCAGCAGCGCACAGGGTGTGACTGGTGAAAAACTGTTTTTT.

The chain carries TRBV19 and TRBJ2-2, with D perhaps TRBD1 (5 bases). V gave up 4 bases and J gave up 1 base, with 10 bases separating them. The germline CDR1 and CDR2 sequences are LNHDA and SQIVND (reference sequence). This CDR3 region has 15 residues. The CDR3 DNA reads TGTGCCAGTAGTACTGGACACGGGAACACCGGGGAGCTGTTTTTT. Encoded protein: CASSTGHGNTGELFF.

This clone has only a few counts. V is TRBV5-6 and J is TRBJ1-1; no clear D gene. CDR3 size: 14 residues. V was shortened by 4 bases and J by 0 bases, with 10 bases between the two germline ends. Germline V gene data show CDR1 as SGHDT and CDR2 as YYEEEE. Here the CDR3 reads CASSTVRMNTEAFF. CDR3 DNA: TGTGCCAGCAGCACAGTCCGCATGAACACTGAAGCTTTCTTT.

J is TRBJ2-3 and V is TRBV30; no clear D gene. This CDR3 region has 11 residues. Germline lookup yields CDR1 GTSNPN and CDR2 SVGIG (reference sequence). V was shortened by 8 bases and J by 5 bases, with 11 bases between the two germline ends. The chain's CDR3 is CARRSGDTQYF. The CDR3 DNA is TGTGCCCGTCGGTCTGGAGATACGCAGTATTTT.

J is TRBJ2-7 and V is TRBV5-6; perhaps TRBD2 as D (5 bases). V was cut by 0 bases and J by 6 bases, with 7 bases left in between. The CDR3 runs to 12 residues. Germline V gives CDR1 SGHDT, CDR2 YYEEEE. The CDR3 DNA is TGTGCCAGCAGCTTGGGAGGGCCCGAGCAGTACTTC. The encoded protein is CASSLGGPEQYF.

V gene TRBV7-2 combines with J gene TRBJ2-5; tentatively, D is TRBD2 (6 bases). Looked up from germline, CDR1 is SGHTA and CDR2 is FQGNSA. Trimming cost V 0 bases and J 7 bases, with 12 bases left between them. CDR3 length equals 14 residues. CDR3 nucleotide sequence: TGTGCCAGCAGCTTAGCGGAGGGGACCGGGACCCAGTACTTC. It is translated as CASSLAEGTGTQYF. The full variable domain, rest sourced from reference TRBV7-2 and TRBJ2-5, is GAGVSQSPSNKVTEKGKDVELRCDPISGHTALYWYRQSLGQGLEFLIYFQGNSAPDKSGLPSDRFSAERTGGSVSTLTIQRTQQEDSAVYLCASSLAEGTGTQYFGPGTRLLVL.

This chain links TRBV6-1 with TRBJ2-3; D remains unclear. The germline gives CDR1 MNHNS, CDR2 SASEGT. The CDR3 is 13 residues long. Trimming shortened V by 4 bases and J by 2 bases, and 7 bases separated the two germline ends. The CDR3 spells CASSAFSTDTQYF. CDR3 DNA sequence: TGTGCCAGCAGTGCGTTTTCCACAGATACGCAGTATTTT.

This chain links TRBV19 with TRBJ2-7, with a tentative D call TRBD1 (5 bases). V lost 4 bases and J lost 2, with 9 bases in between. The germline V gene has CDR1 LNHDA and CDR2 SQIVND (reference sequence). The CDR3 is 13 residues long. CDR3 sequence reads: CASSRQRTYEQYF. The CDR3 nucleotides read TGTGCCAGTAGTAGACAGCGAACCTACGAGCAGTACTTC.